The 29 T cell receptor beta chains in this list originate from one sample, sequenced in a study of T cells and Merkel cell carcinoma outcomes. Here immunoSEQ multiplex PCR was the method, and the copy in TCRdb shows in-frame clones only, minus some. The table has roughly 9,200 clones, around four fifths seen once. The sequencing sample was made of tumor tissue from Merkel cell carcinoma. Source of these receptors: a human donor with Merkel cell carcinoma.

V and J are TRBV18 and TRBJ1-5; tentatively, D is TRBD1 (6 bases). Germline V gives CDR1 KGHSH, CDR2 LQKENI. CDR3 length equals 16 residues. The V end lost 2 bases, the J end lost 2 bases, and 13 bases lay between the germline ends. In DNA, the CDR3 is TGTGCCAGCTCACCAGGTGGGGGCGTCGGCAATCAGCCCCAGCATTTT. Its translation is CASSPGGGVGNQPQHF.

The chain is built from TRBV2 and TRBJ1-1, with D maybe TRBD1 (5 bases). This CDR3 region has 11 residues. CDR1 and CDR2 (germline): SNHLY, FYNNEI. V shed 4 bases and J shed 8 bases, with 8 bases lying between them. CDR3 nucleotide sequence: TGTGCCAGCAGTGGGGGGGTCGAAGCTTTCTTT. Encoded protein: CASSGGVEAFF.

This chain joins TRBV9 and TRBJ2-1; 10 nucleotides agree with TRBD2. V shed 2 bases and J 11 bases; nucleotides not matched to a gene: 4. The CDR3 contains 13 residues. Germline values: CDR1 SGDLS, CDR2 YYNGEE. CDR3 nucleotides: TGTGCCAGCAGCGTGAATAGCGGGGGGCAGCAGTTCTTC. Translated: CASSVNSGGQQFF.

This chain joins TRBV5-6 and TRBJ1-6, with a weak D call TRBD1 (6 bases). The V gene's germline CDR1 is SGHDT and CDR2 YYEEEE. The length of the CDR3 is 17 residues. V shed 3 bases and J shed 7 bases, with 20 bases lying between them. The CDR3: CASSSTRRGGRNSPLHF. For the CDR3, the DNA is TGTGCCAGCAGCTCGACTAGGCGAGGGGGTCGGAATTCACCCCTCCACTTT.

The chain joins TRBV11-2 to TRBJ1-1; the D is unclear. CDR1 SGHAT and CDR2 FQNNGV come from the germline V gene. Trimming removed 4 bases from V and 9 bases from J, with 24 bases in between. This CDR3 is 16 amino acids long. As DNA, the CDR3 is TGTGCCAGCAGCTCCGGGAGCTATGTTGTGAGGGAGCAAGCTTTCTTT. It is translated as CASSSGSYVVREQAFF.

In nucleotides, the CDR3 is TGTGCCAGCTCACAGGATGAGACCCAGTACTTC. It specifies CASSQDETQYF. The chain carries TRBV18 and TRBJ2-5; D is unresolved. Germline lookup yields CDR1 KGHSH and CDR2 LQKENI. V lost 4 bases to trimming and J lost 5 bases, with 5 bases between them. This CDR3 is built from 11 residues.

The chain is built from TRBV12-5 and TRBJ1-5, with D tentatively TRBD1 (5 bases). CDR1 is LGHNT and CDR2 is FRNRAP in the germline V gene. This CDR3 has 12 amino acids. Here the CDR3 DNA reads TGTGCCGGGGGGGAGAGGGATCAGCCCCAGCATTTT. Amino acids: CAGGERDQPQHF.

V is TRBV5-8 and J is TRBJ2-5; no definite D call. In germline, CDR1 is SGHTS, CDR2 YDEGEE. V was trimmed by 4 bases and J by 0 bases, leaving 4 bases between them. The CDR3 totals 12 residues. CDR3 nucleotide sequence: TGTGCCAGCAGCCCGTACCAAGAGACCCAGTACTTC. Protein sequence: CASSPYQETQYF.

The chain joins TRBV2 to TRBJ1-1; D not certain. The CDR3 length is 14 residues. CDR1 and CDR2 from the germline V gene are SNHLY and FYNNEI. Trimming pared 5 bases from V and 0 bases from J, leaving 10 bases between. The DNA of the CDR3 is TGTGCCAGCAGTCCCATTGGTGTGAACACTGAAGCTTTCTTT. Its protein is CASSPIGVNTEAFF. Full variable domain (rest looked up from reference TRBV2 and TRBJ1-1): EPEVTQTPSHQVTQMGQEVILRCVPISNHLYFYWYRQILGQKVEFLVSFYNNEISEKSEIFDDQFSVERPDGSNFTLKIRSTKLEDSAMYFCASSPIGVNTEAFFGQGTRLTVV.

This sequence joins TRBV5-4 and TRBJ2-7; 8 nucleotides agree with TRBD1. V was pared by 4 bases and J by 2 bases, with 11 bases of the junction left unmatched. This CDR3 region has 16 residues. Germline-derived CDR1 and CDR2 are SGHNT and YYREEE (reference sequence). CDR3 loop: CASSPTRDRSTYEQYF. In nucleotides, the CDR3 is TGTGCCAGCAGCCCGACCAGGGACAGGTCGACCTACGAGCAGTACTTC.

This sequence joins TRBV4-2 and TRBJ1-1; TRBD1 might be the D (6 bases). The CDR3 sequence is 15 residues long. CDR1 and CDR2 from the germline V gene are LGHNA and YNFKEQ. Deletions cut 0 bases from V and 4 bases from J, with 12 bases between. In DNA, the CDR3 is TGTGCCAGCAGCCAAGACCACCAGGGGACCACTGAAGCTTTCTTT. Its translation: CASSQDHQGTTEAFF.

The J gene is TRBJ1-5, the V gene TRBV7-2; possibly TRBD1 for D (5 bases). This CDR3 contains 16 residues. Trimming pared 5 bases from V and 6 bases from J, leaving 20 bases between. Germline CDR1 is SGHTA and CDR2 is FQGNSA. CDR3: CASSPARGRGGQPQHF. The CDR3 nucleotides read TGTGCCAGCAGCCCCGCTCGGGGGAGGGGCGGTCAGCCCCAGCATTTT.

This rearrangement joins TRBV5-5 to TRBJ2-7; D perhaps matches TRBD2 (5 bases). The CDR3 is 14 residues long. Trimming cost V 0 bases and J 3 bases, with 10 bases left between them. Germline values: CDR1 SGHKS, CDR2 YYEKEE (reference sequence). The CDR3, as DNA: TGTGCCAGCAGCTTGGCCGAGGGAAACTACGAGCAGTACTTC. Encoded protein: CASSLAEGNYEQYF.

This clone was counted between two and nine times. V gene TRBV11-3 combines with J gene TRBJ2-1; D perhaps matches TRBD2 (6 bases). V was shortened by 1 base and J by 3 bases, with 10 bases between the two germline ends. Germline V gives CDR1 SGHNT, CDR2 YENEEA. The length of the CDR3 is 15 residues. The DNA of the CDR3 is TGTGCCAGCAGCTTAGGGGGGGATTACTACAATGAGCAGTTCTTC. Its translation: CASSLGGDYYNEQFF.

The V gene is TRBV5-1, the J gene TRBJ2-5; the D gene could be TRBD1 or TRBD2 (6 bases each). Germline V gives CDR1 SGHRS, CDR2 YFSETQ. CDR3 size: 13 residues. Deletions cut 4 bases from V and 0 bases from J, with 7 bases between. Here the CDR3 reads CASSGGHQETQYF. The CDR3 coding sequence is TGCGCCAGCAGCGGGGGGCACCAAGAGACCCAGTACTTC.

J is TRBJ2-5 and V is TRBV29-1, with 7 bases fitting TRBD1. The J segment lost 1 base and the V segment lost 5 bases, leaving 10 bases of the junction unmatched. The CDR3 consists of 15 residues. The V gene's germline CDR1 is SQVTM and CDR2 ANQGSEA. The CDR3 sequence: CSVPGQNTVQETQYF. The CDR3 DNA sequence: TGCAGCGTTCCGGGACAGAACACGGTCCAAGAGACCCAGTACTTC. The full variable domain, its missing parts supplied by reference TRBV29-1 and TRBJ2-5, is SAVISQKPSRDICQRGTSLTIQCQVDSQVTMMFWYRQQPGQSLTLIATANQGSEATYESGFVIDKFPISRPNLTFSTLTVSNMSPEDSSIYLCSVPGQNTVQETQYFGPGTRLLVL.

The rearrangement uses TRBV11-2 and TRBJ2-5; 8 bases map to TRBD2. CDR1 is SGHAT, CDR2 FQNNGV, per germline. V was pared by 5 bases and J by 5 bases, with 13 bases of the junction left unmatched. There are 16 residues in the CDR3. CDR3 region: CASSTRTSTTRETQYF. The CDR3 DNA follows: TGTGCCAGCAGCACCAGGACTAGCACTACCCGGGAGACCCAGTACTTC. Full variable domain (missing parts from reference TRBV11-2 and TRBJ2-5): EAGVAQSPRYKIIEKRQSVAFWCNPISGHATLYWYQQILGQGPKLLIQFQNNGVVDDSQLPKDRFSAERLKGVDSTLKIQPAKLEDSAVYLCASSTRTSTTRETQYFGPGTRLLVL.

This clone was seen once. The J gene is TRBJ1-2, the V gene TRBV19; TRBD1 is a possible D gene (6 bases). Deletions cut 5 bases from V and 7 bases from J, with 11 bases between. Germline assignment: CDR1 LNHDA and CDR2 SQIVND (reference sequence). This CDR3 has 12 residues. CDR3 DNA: TGTGCCAGTAGTCGGACAGCGGCTGGCTACACCTTC. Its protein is CASSRTAAGYTF. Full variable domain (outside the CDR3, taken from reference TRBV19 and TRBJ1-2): DGGITQSPKYLFRKEGQNVTLSCEQNLNHDAMYWYRQDPGQGLRLIYYSQIVNDFQKGDIAEGYSVSREKKESFPLTVTSAQKNPTAFYLCASSRTAAGYTFGSGTRLTVV.

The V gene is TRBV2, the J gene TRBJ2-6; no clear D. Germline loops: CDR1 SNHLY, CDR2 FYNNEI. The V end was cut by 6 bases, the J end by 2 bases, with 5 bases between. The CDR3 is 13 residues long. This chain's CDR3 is CASSVTGANVLTF. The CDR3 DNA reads TGTGCCAGCAGCGTTACTGGGGCCAACGTCCTGACTTTC.

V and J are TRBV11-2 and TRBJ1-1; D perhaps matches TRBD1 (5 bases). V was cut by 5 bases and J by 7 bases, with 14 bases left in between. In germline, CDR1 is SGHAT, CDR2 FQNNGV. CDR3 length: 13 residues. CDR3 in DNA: TGTGCCAGCAGCCGTACACGGGACGGTGAAGCTTTCTTT. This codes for CASSRTRDGEAFF.

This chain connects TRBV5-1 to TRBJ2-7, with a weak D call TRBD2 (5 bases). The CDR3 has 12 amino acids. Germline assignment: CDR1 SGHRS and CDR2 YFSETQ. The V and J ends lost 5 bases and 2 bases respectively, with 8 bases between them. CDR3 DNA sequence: TGCGCCAGCAGGGACGGGGCCTACGAGCAGTACTTC. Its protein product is CASRDGAYEQYF.

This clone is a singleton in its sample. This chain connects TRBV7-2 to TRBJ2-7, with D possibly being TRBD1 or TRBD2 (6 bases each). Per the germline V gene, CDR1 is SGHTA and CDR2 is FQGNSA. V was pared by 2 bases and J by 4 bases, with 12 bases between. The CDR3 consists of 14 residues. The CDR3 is CASSLRGGWYEQYF. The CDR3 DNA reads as TGTGCCAGCAGCTTACGAGGGGGGTGGTACGAGCAGTACTTC.

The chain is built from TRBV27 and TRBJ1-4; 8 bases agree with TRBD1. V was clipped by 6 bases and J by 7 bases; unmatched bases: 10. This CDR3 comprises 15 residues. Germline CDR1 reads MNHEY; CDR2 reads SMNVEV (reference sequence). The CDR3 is CASRPDRGYSEKLFF. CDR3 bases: TGTGCCAGCAGACCAGACAGGGGCTATAGTGAAAAACTGTTTTTT.

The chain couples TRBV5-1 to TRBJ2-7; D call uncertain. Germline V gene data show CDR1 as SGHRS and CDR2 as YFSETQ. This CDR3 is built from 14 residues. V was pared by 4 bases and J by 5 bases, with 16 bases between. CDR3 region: CASSPAPSPDEQYF. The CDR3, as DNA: TGCGCCAGCAGCCCCGCCCCATCTCCGGACGAGCAGTACTTC. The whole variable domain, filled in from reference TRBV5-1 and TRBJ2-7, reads KAGVTQTPRYLIKTRGQQVTLSCSPISGHRSVSWYQQTPGQGLQFLFEYFSETQRNKGNFPGRFSGRQFSNSRSEMNVSTLELGDSALYLCASSPAPSPDEQYFGPGTRLTVT.

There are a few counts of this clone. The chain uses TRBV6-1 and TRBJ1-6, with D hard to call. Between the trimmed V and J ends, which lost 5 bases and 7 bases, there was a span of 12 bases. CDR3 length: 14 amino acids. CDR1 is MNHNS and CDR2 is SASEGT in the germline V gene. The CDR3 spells CASSRRPTNSPLHF. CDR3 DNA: TGTGCCAGCAGTAGACGGCCAACCAATTCACCCCTCCACTTT.

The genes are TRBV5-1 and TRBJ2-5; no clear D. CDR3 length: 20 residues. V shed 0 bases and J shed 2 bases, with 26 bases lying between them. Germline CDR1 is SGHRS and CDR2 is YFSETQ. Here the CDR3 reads CASSLGPSSTPRKQQETQYF. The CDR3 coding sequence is TGCGCCAGCAGCTTGGGTCCTTCGTCGACCCCCAGAAAACAGCAAGAGACCCAGTACTTC.

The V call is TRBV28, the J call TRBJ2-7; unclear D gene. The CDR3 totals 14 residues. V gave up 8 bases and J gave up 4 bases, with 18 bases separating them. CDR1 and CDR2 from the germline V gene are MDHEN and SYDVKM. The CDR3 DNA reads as TGTGCCAGCTCCATTAGTGGGTTGAAGTACGAGCAGTACTTC. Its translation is CASSISGLKYEQYF.

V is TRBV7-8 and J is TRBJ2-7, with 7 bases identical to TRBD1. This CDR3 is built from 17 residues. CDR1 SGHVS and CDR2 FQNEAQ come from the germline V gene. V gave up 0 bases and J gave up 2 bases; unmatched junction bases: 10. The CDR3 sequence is CASSLAYKGQLTYEQYF. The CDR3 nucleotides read TGTGCCAGCAGCTTAGCCTATAAGGGACAGCTGACCTACGAGCAGTACTTC. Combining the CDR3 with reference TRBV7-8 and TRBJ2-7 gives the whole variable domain GAGVSQSPRYKVAKRGQDVALRCDPISGHVSLFWYQQALGQGPEFLTYFQNEAQLDKSGLPSDRFFAERPEGSVSTLKIQRTQQEDSAVYLCASSLAYKGQLTYEQYFGPGTRLTVT.

As DNA, the CDR3 is TGTGCCAGCAGCTTTGTCCAGGGAGGTACAGATACGCAGTATTTT. Residues: CASSFVQGGTDTQYF. The rearrangement joins TRBV5-6 to TRBJ2-3; maybe TRBD2 (6 bases). The germline gives CDR1 SGHDT, CDR2 YYEEEE. This CDR3 region has 15 residues. Trimming left V 2 bases short and J 3 bases short, with 13 bases between.